Presented here are 21 T cell receptor beta chains from one specimen sequenced in a study of early T cells in non-severe SARS-CoV-2 infection. TCRdb reanalysed the 5' RACE reads using MiXCR and keeps one entry per CDR3 protein. The sample comprises about 44,000 distinct CDR3 sequences, roughly 23% of which are singletons, and approximately 4.4% rests with the top ten. The sample here was whole blood, taken at baseline. The receptors were sampled from an adult who was a healthcare worker with PCR-confirmed SARS-CoV-2 infection or an uninfected control (not recorded which).

This clonotype is a singleton in its sample. The chain uses TRBV5-4 and TRBJ2-5; possibly TRBD2 for D (6 bases). This CDR3 comprises 13 residues. V dropped 2 bases and J dropped 1 base, with 6 bases sitting between them. The germline V gene has CDR1 SGHNT and CDR2 YYREEE (reference sequence). CDR3 sequence reads: CASSFGSQETQYF. CDR3 nucleotide sequence: TGTGCCAGCAGCTTCGGGAGCCAAGAGACCCAGTACTTC.

The sample holds a few counts of this clonotype. This rearrangement joins TRBV24-1 to TRBJ2-4, with D possibly TRBD2 on 6 matching bases. CDR3 length: 21 residues. Germline CDR1 is KGHDR and CDR2 is SFDVKD. V lost 3 bases, J lost 0 bases, and 26 bases lay in between. The CDR3 sequence is CATSDGGLLEGTGIAKNIQYF. The CDR3 DNA reads TGTGCCACCAGTGATGGGGGTTTGTTGGAGGGCACTGGGATAGCCAAAAACATTCAGTACTTC.

This clonotype was found a few times. The rearrangement links TRBV5-1 to TRBJ2-7; no clear D. The CDR3 loop spans 14 amino acids. The V and J ends lost 0 bases and 1 base respectively, with 8 bases between them. From germline, CDR1 is SGHRS and CDR2 YFSETQ. CDR3 residues: CASSLGQLSYEQYF. CDR3 nucleotides: TGCGCCAGCAGCTTGGGACAACTTTCCTACGAGCAGTACTTC.

This chain uses TRBV27 with TRBJ2-3; 8 bases map to TRBD1. CDR3 length: 12 residues. V dropped 8 bases and J dropped 3; count of bases not matched to a gene: 1. CDR1 and CDR2 (germline): MNHEY, SMNVEV (reference sequence). The CDR3 here is CASGQGTDTQYF. DNA of the CDR3: TGTGCCAGCGGACAGGGAACAGATACGCAGTATTTT.

CDR3 protein: CASRPGHSNQPQHF. The CDR3 region has the DNA TGTGCCAGCAGGCCGGGGCATAGCAATCAGCCCCAGCATTTT. The chain combines TRBV6-1 with TRBJ1-5; TRBD1 might be the D (5 bases). The CDR3 loop spans 14 amino acids. Germline CDR1 MNHNS, CDR2 SASEGT. Trimming cost V 6 bases and J 0 bases, with 9 bases left between them.

The table lists this clonotype with a count of one. The chain carries TRBV7-8 and TRBJ2-5; 11 bases map to TRBD1. Germline V lookup: CDR1 SGHVS, CDR2 FQNEAQ. The CDR3 contains 14 residues. J lost 5 bases, V lost 8 bases, and 7 bases had no gene match. CDR3 sequence: CASVGQGALETQYF. The CDR3 DNA follows: TGTGCCAGCGTCGGACAGGGGGCTCTTGAGACCCAGTACTTC.

A few counts support this clonotype. This chain links TRBV9 with TRBJ2-1, with a weak D call TRBD2 (6 bases). V was cut by 0 bases and J by 0 bases, with 16 bases left in between. The CDR3 extends over 18 amino acids. Germline CDR1 reads SGDLS; CDR2 reads YYNGEE. DNA for the CDR3: TGTGCCAGCAGCGTAGAGGTTAGCGGCTACAACTCCTACAATGAGCAGTTCTTC. Translation gives CASSVEVSGYNSYNEQFF.

This clonotype came up a few times. The gene calls are TRBV5-4 and TRBJ2-3; D gene uncertain. From germline, CDR1 is SGHNT and CDR2 YYREEE (reference sequence). The V and J ends lost 0 bases and 0 bases respectively, with 2 bases between them. The CDR3 consists of 13 residues. DNA of the CDR3: TGTGCCAGCAGCTTGGATAGCACAGATACGCAGTATTTT. It encodes CASSLDSTDTQYF.

The V gene is TRBV6-2 or TRBV6-3, the J gene TRBJ1-3; no clear D. CDR3 length: 14 residues. CDR1 and CDR2 (germline): MNHEY, SVGEGT. Trimming stripped 4 bases from V and 4 bases from J, with 11 bases between. Here the CDR3 reads CASSSAAAGNTIYF. The CDR3 nucleotides read TGTGCCAGCAGTTCGGCCGCGGCGGGAAACACCATATATTTT.

V gene TRBV21-1 combines with J gene TRBJ1-1. TRBV21-1 represents a pseudogene. The CDR3 loop spans 9 amino acids. This CDR3 is CASNIEAFF. The DNA of the CDR3 is TGTGCCAGCAACATAGAGGCTTTCTTT.

This clonotype has more than one count but fewer than ten. In nucleotides, the CDR3 is TGTGCCATCAGTGGACTTGCATCCTACAATGAGCAGTTCTTC. This codes for CAISGLASYNEQFF. The chain joins TRBV10-3 to TRBJ2-1; unclear D gene. The CDR3 sequence is 14 residues long. Germline V CDR1 and CDR2: ENHRY, SYGVKD. Trimming removed 4 bases from V and 1 base from J, with 8 bases in between.

This clonotype has just a few counts. The V and J genes are TRBV5-4 and TRBJ1-2; D is uncertain. The CDR3 has 14 amino acids. Germline V gene data show CDR1 as SGHNT and CDR2 as YYREEE (reference sequence). Trimming took off 6 bases at V and 2 bases at J, with 14 bases between the two ends. CDR3 protein: CASTTTARNYGYTF. The CDR3 bases are TGTGCCAGCACTACGACCGCCAGGAACTATGGCTACACCTTC.

This clonotype was seen only a few times. The genes are TRBV6-2 or TRBV6-3 and TRBJ1-1, with unresolved D. The CDR3 runs 13 residues. Trimming took off 2 bases at V and 4 bases at J, with 8 bases between the two ends. Germline lookup yields CDR1 MNHEY and CDR2 SVGEGT. CDR3 nucleotides: TGTGCCAGCAGTTACGGTCAGGCCACTGAAGCTTTCTTT. Amino acid sequence: CASSYGQATEAFF.

The chain recombines TRBV29-1 with TRBJ2-7; D may be TRBD1 or TRBD2 (5 bases each). Germline lookup yields CDR1 SQVTM and CDR2 ANQGSEA. The length of the CDR3 is 14 residues. Trimming took 0 bases from V and 5 from J, leaving 14 bases between them. CDR3 protein: CSVEDLSGSDEQYF. The DNA for the CDR3 is TGCAGCGTTGAAGATCTTTCAGGGAGCGACGAGCAGTACTTC.

In its sample, this clonotype was seen a few times. The chain carries TRBV13 and TRBJ2-7; D is perhaps TRBD2 (6 bases). The CDR3 consists of 15 residues. Deletions cut 1 base from V and 0 bases from J, with 10 bases between. The V gene's germline CDR1 is PRHDT and CDR2 FYEKMQ (reference sequence). The CDR3 spells CASSLAGTASYEQYF. In nucleotides, the CDR3 is TGTGCCAGCAGCTTAGCAGGGACTGCCTCCTACGAGCAGTACTTC.

The gene calls are TRBV20-1 and TRBJ1-2; D unresolved. The CDR3 contains 12 residues. Per germline, CDR1 DFQATT and CDR2 SNEGSKA (reference sequence). V gave up 3 bases and J gave up 4 bases, with 9 bases separating them. DNA for the CDR3: TGCAGTGCTAGCCAACAGACCTATGGCTACACCTTC. Protein product: CSASQQTYGYTF.

V and J are TRBV5-4 and TRBJ2-6; D is undetermined. Between the trimmed V and J ends, which lost 4 bases and 0 bases, there was a span of 17 bases. Germline-derived CDR1 and CDR2 are SGHNT and YYREEE (reference sequence). The CDR3 contains 18 residues. CDR3 sequence: CASSPEVTKSSGANVLTF. CDR3 in DNA: TGTGCCAGCAGCCCAGAAGTTACAAAAAGCTCTGGGGCCAACGTCCTGACTTTC.

The chain carries TRBV20-1 and TRBJ2-3; 7 bases agree with TRBD1. With 4 bases clipped from V and 9 bases from J, the junction kept 10 bases outside the gene matches. Germline assignment: CDR1 DFQATT and CDR2 SNEGSKA (reference sequence). The CDR3 sequence is 13 residues long. As DNA, the CDR3 is TGCAGTGCTAAAGGGGGCAAGGTCAGGACGCAGTATTTT. Its translation: CSAKGGKVRTQYF.

The rearrangement uses TRBV7-2 and TRBJ2-2; D is undetermined. The CDR3 covers 14 residues. Between the trimmed V and J ends, which lost 3 bases and 1 base, there was a span of 6 bases. CDR1 SGHTA and CDR2 FQGNSA come from the germline V gene. This chain's CDR3 is CASSFKGNTGELFF. DNA of the CDR3: TGTGCCAGCAGCTTCAAAGGGAACACCGGGGAGCTGTTTTTT.

The V and J genes are TRBV3-1 and TRBJ1-6; D remains ambiguous. Germline lookup yields CDR1 LGHDT and CDR2 YNNKEL (reference sequence). The CDR3 loop spans 15 amino acids. V lost 1 base, J lost 7 bases, and 11 bases lay in between. The CDR3 here is CASSQGELRNSPLHF. As DNA, the CDR3 is TGTGCCAGCAGCCAAGGGGAGTTGCGGAATTCACCCCTCCACTTT.

The table lists this clonotype with a count of one. The V call is TRBV10-1, the J call TRBJ1-1, with unresolved D. CDR3 size: 13 residues. Trimming took 2 bases from V and 6 from J, leaving 10 bases between them. Germline V CDR1 and CDR2: WNHNN, SYGVQD (reference sequence). The CDR3 bases are TGCGCCAGCAGTGAGAATTTGGGCGCTGAAGCTTTCTTT. It codes for CASSENLGAEAFF.